A single sample gave rise to the 23 T cell receptor beta chains below, sequenced in a study of OX40 agonist ivuxolimab in advanced cancers. Clones were sequenced by immunoSEQ multiplex PCR, and TCRdb holds only the in-frame ones, with some missing. In the table there are 70,000 to 95,000 clones, 85% to 90% of which are singletons. The starting material was CD4+ or CD8+ T cells sorted from blood, obtained in a trial of the OX40 agonist ivuxolimab. The source is an adult with an advanced solid tumor such as melanoma, head and neck, liver or kidney cancer.

The gene calls are TRBV6-5 and TRBJ2-4, with TRBD2 matching over 8 bases. Germline CDR1 and CDR2: MNHEY and SVGAGI. After removal of 1 base from V and 4 bases from J, the junction contained 3 bases not matched to a gene. The CDR3 is 15 amino acids. CDR3 in amino acids: CASSYLGLEKNIQYF. The CDR3 DNA reads TGTGCCAGCAGTTACTTGGGACTAGAAAAAAACATTCAGTACTTC.

In its sample, this clone was seen once. The chain employs TRBV2 and TRBJ1-4, with no clear D. The CDR3 is made up of 14 amino acids. CDR1 and CDR2 from the germline V gene are SNHLY and FYNNEI. Trimming removed 4 bases from V and 4 bases from J, with 10 bases in between. The CDR3 protein is CASSVEQINEKLFF. CDR3 coding DNA: TGTGCCAGCAGTGTGGAACAGATTAATGAAAAACTGTTTTTT.

The chain couples TRBV9 to TRBJ1-3, with D uncertain. The CDR3 has 16 amino acids. In germline, CDR1 is SGDLS, CDR2 YYNGEE. V was cut by 0 bases and J by 2 bases, with 12 bases left in between. This CDR3 is CASSVGVRGTGNTIYF. The CDR3 DNA reads TGTGCCAGCAGCGTAGGTGTAAGAGGTACTGGAAACACCATATATTTT. The whole variable domain, remainder taken from reference TRBV9 and TRBJ1-3, is DSGVTQTPKHLITATGQRVTLRCSPRSGDLSVYWYQQSLDQGLQFLIQYYNGEERAKGNILERFSAQQFPDLHSELNLSSLELGDSALYFCASSVGVRGTGNTIYFGEGSWLTVV.

CDR3 nucleotides: TGTGCCAGCAGTGGAGAAGGGATGGATACGCAGTATTTT. Amino acid sequence: CASSGEGMDTQYF. The rearrangement uses TRBV27 and TRBJ2-3; D not certain. The CDR3 is made up of 13 amino acids. Germline-derived CDR1 and CDR2 are MNHEY and SMNVEV (reference sequence). Trimming cost V 5 bases and J 6 bases, with 12 bases left between them.

The J gene is TRBJ1-1, the V gene TRBV5-1, with D perhaps TRBD1 (5 bases). V lost 0 bases and J lost 5, with 11 bases in between. The CDR3 has 14 residues. Germline CDR1 and CDR2: SGHRS and YFSETQ. The CDR3 reads CASSLGDWRTEAFF. As DNA, the CDR3 is TGCGCCAGCAGCTTGGGGGACTGGCGGACTGAAGCTTTCTTT.

The V call is TRBV11-2, the J call TRBJ1-1, with TRBD1 identical over 7 bases. Germline CDR1 reads SGHAT; CDR2 reads FQNNGV. The junction had 6 bases not matched to a gene; V was cut back by 5 bases and J by 0 bases. CDR3 size: 15 residues. This CDR3 reads CASSPGQLMNTEAFF. The CDR3 bases are TGTGCCAGCAGCCCGGGACAGCTTATGAACACTGAAGCTTTCTTT.

This rearrangement joins TRBV28 to TRBJ1-2; D remains unclear. The CDR3 covers 15 residues. Germline CDR1 and CDR2: MDHEN and SYDVKM. V was pared by 1 base and J by 0 bases, with 9 bases between. CDR3 coding DNA: TGTGCCAGCAGTTTATTCGCGGCTACTAACTATGGCTACACCTTC. It translates to CASSLFAATNYGYTF.

This clone was detected only a few times. The chain links TRBV9 to TRBJ2-1, with TRBD2 matching over 9 bases. Germline values: CDR1 SGDLS, CDR2 YYNGEE. The CDR3 totals 15 residues. V was clipped by 0 bases and J by 3 bases; unmatched bases: 1. CDR3 bases: TGTGCCAGCAGCGTAGGGACTAGCGTCTACAATGAGCAGTTCTTC. As protein: CASSVGTSVYNEQFF.

The table lists this clone with a count of one. J is TRBJ1-4 and V is TRBV6-6; TRBD1 agrees at 8 bases. Trimming removed 5 bases from V and 2 bases from J; junction bases left unmatched: 7. Per germline, CDR1 MNHNY and CDR2 SVGAGI (reference sequence). This CDR3 has 16 amino acids. In nucleotides, the CDR3 is TGTGCCAGCAGTAGAGACAGGGGTGGCACTAATGAAAAACTGTTTTTT. Translating gives CASSRDRGGTNEKLFF.

The chain is built from TRBV15 and TRBJ2-2; 14 bases line up with TRBD2. The CDR3 loop spans 16 amino acids. Germline CDR1 and CDR2: LNHNV and YYDKDF (reference sequence). J gave up 4 bases and V 6 bases, and 4 bases lay outside the gene matches. For the CDR3, the DNA is TGTGCCACCAGGGGACTAGCGGGAGTGAGCACCGGGGAGCTGTTTTTT. This encodes CATRGLAGVSTGELFF.

This chain connects TRBV28 to TRBJ2-7; no reliable D call. This CDR3 is 12 amino acids long. CDR1 is MDHEN, CDR2 SYDVKM, per germline. V gave up 8 bases and J gave up 2 bases, with 10 bases separating them. CDR3 DNA sequence: TGTGCCAGCGGGCGGCTAACCTACGAGCAGTACTTC. It translates to CASGRLTYEQYF.

The chain is built from TRBV27 and TRBJ1-2, with TRBD1 matching over 10 bases. CDR3 length equals 16 residues. With 3 bases clipped from V and 6 bases from J, the junction kept 10 bases outside the gene matches. From germline, CDR1 is MNHEY and CDR2 SMNVEV (reference sequence). CDR3 residues: CASSLTGGAGVDGYTF. In DNA form, the CDR3 reads TGTGCCAGCAGTTTGACAGGGGGCGCCGGGGTTGATGGCTACACCTTC.

The chain is built from TRBV27 and TRBJ2-2, with D possibly TRBD1 on 5 matching bases. V gave up 6 bases and J gave up 7 bases, with 9 bases separating them. The CDR3 contains 12 residues. Germline CDR1 reads MNHEY; CDR2 reads SMNVEV (reference sequence). CDR3 DNA sequence: TGTGCCAGCAGCGCAGGGTTCGGGGAGCTGTTTTTT. Protein product: CASSAGFGELFF.

Only one count was recorded for this clone. The chain employs TRBV7-8 and TRBJ2-7; TRBD1 matches at 11 bases. The CDR3 is 16 amino acids. The V gene end was trimmed by 1 base and the J gene end by 5 bases; junction bases not matched to a gene: 7. Germline assignment: CDR1 SGHVS and CDR2 FQNEAQ. The CDR3 DNA is TGTGCCAGCAGCTTAGGTTGGGACAGGGGGTTCCACGAGCAGTACTTC. Residues: CASSLGWDRGFHEQYF.

The chain uses TRBV10-3 and TRBJ2-3, with 9 positions matching TRBD2. From germline, CDR1 is ENHRY and CDR2 SYGVKD. The CDR3 covers 13 residues. With V trimmed by 2 bases and J by 6 bases, 0 bases remained unmatched. CDR3 loop: CAISETSGDTQYF. For the CDR3, the DNA is TGTGCCATCAGTGAGACTAGCGGGGATACGCAGTATTTT.

The chain recombines TRBV29-1 with TRBJ1-1, with D uncertain. CDR3 length equals 11 residues. V was trimmed by 4 bases and J by 7 bases, leaving 10 bases between them. Germline assignment: CDR1 SQVTM and CDR2 ANQGSEA. The CDR3: CSVGARGEAFF. CDR3 nucleotide sequence: TGCAGCGTTGGTGCCCGTGGTGAAGCTTTCTTT.

The V gene is TRBV10-2, the J gene TRBJ2-5, with TRBD2 matching 8 bases. CDR1 and CDR2 (germline): WSHSY, SAAADI. Trimming at V came to 8 bases and at J to 2 bases, leaving 16 bases not matched to a gene. The length of the CDR3 is 17 residues. The CDR3 DNA reads TGCGCCAGCCATGCGGCTTGGGGTAGCGGGGCACAAGAGACCCAGTACTTC. This encodes CASHAAWGSGAQETQYF.

This clone has a single count. The chain couples TRBV11-2 to TRBJ1-1; 8 positions agree with TRBD1. Germline CDR1 SGHAT, CDR2 FQNNGV. CDR3 length: 13 residues. Trimming took 4 bases from V and 3 from J; bases not matched to a gene: 1. The CDR3: CASSWTGYTEAFF. In DNA form, the CDR3 reads TGTGCCAGCAGCTGGACAGGGTACACTGAAGCTTTCTTT.

This clone was seen once. This chain connects TRBV7-2 to TRBJ2-3; D ambiguous. Germline loops: CDR1 SGHTA, CDR2 FQGNSA. The V end was cut by 0 bases, the J end by 2 bases, with 15 bases between. The CDR3 runs to 17 residues. CDR3 nucleotide sequence: TGTGCCAGCAGCTTAGCGCTTGCCACGGATCACACAGATACGCAGTATTTT. Translated, it gives CASSLALATDHTDTQYF.

The chain recombines TRBV11-2 with TRBJ2-2, with a possible D match to TRBD1 (6 bases). Trimming stripped 1 base from V and 2 bases from J, with 11 bases between. Germline CDR1 SGHAT, CDR2 FQNNGV. This CDR3 is 16 amino acids long. CDR3: CASSLVQGANTGELFF. Here the CDR3 DNA reads TGTGCCAGCAGCTTAGTACAGGGAGCCAACACCGGGGAGCTGTTTTTT.

The chain has TRBV10-3 and TRBJ2-7; 13 bases line up with TRBD2. The CDR3 runs to 18 residues. The V gene's germline CDR1 is ENHRY and CDR2 SYGVKD. V shed 2 bases and J 0 bases; nucleotides not matched to a gene: 7. CDR3 sequence (DNA): TGTGCCATCAGTGAGGGACTAGCGGGAGTTCAGAGCTCCTACGAGCAGTACTTC. Protein product: CAISEGLAGVQSSYEQYF.

The rearrangement uses TRBV11-3 and TRBJ2-1; no clear D. The length of the CDR3 is 14 residues. Germline-derived CDR1 and CDR2 are SGHNT and YENEEA. Trimming took 1 base from V and 6 from J, leaving 10 bases between them. CDR3 coding DNA: TGTGCCAGCAGCTTAGGGCTAAGAGGCAATGAGCAGTTCTTC. This gives the protein CASSLGLRGNEQFF.

As to this clone: Other DNA sequences within the sample encode an identical CDR3. The chain couples TRBV13 to TRBJ2-1, with unresolved D. The CDR3 sequence is 13 residues long. Trimming cost V 3 bases and J 7 bases, with 10 bases left between them. CDR1 is PRHDT and CDR2 is FYEKMQ in the germline V gene (reference sequence). The CDR3 region has the DNA TGTGCCAGCAGCTTGTCCAATCGAAATGAGCAGTTCTTC. Its translation: CASSLSNRNEQFF.